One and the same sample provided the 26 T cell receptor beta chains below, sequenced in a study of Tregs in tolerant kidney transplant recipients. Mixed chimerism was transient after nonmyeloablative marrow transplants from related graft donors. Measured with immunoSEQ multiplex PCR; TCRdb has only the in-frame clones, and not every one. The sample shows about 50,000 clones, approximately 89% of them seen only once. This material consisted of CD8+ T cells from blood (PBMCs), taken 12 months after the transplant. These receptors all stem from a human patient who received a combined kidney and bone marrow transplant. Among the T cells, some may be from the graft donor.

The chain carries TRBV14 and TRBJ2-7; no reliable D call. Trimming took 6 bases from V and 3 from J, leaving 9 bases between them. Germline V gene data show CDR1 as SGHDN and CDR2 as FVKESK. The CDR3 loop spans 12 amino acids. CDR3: CASSPSGYEQYF. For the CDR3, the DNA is TGTGCCAGCAGTCCCTCCGGCTACGAGCAGTACTTC.

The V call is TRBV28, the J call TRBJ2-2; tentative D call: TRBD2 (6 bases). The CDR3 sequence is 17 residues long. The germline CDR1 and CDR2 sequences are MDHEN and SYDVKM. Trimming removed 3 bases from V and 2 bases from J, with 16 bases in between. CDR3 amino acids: CASSLVAEGPNTGELFF. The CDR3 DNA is TGTGCCAGCAGTTTGGTTGCGGAGGGGCCTAACACCGGGGAGCTGTTTTTT.

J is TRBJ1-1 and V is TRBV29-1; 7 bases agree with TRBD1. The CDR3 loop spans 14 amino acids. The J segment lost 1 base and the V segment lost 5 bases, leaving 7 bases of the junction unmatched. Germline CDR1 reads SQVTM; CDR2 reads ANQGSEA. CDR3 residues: CSVPRTGPNTEAFF. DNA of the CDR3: TGCAGCGTTCCCCGGACAGGACCGAACACTGAAGCTTTCTTT. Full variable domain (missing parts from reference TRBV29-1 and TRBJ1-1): SAVISQKPSRDICQRGTSLTIQCQVDSQVTMMFWYRQQPGQSLTLIATANQGSEATYESGFVIDKFPISRPNLTFSTLTVSNMSPEDSSIYLCSVPRTGPNTEAFFGQGTRLTVV.

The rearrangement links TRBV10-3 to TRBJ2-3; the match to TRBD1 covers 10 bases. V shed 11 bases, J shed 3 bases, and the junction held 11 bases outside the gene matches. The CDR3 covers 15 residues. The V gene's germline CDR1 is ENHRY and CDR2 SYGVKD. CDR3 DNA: TGTGCCGCTGGTGGGGGACAGGGGTGGACAGATACGCAGTATTTT. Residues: CAAGGGQGWTDTQYF.

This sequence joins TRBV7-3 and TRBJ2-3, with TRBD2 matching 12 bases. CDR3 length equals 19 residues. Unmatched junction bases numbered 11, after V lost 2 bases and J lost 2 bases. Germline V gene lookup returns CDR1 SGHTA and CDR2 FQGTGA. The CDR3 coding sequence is TGTGCCAGCAGCTTATATGCTAGCGGGAGGGGTCGGGACACAGATACGCAGTATTTT. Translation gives CASSLYASGRGRDTDTQYF.

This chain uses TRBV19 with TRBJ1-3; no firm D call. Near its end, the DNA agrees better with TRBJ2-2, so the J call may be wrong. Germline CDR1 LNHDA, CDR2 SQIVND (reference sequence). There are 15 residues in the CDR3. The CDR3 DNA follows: TGTGCCAGTATTGCGAACGAACGAGGTGTCGGGGAGCTGTTTTTT. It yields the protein CASIANERGVGELFF.

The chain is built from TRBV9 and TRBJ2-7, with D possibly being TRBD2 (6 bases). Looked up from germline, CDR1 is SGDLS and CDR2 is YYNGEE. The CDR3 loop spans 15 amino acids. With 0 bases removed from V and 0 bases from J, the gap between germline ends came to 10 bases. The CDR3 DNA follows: TGTGCCAGCAGCGTAGATGGGGGGACCTCCTACGAGCAGTACTTC. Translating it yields CASSVDGGTSYEQYF.

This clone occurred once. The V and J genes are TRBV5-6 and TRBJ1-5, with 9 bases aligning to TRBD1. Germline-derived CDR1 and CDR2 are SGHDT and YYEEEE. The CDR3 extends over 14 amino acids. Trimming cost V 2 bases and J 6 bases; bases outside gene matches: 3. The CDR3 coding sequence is TGTGCCAGCAGCTTCGGGACAGGGTTTCAGCCCCAGCATTTT. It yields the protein CASSFGTGFQPQHF.

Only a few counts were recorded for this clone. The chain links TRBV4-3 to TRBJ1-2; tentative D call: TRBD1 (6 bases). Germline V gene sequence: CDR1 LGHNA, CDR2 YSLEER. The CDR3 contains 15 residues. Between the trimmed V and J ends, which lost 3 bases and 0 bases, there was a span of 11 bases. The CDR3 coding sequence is TGCGCCAGCAGCCAGGATTGGACAGCTAACTATGGCTACACCTTC. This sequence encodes CASSQDWTANYGYTF.

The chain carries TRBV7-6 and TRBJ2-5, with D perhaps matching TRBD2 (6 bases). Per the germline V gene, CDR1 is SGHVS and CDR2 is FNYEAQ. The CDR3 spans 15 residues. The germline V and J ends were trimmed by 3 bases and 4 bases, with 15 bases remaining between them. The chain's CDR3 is CASSFGLKVPETQYF. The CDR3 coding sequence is TGTGCCAGCAGCTTTGGACTAAAGGTCCCAGAGACCCAGTACTTC.

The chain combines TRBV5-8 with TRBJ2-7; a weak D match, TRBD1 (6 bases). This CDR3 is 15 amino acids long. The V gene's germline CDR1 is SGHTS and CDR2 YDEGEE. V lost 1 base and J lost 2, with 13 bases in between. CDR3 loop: CASSLWQGITYEQYF. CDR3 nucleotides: TGTGCCAGCAGCTTGTGGCAGGGGATAACCTACGAGCAGTACTTC.

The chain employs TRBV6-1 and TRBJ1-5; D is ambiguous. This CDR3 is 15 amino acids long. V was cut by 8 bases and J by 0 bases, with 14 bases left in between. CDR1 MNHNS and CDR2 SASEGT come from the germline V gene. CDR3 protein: CASLSRRNSNQPQHF. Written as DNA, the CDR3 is TGTGCCAGCCTATCAAGGAGGAATAGCAATCAGCCCCAGCATTTT.

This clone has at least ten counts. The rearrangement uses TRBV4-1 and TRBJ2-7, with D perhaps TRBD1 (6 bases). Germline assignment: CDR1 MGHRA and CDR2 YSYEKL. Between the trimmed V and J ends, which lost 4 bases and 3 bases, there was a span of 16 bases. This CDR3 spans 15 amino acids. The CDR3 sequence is CASSPQTGTFYEQYF. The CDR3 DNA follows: TGCGCCAGCAGCCCGCAGACAGGCACCTTCTACGAGCAGTACTTC.

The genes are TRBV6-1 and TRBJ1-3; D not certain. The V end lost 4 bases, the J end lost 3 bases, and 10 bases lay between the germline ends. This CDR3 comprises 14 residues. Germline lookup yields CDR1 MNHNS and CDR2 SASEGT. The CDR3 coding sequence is TGTGCCAGCAGTGCGGCAGGCTATGGAAACACCATATATTTT. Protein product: CASSAAGYGNTIYF.

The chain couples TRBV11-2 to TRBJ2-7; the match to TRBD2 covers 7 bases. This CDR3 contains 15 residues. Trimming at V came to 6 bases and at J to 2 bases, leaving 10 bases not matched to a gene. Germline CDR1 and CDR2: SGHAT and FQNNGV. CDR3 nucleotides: TGTGCCAGCAGTCCAACTACAGCGGGGCCCTACGAGCAGTACTTC. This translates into CASSPTTAGPYEQYF.

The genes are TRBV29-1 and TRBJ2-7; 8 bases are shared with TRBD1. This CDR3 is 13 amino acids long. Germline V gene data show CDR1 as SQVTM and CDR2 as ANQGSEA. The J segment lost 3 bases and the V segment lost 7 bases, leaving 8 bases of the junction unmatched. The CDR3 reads CSAMGQDNYEQYF. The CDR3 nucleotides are TGCAGCGCCATGGGACAGGACAACTACGAGCAGTACTTC.

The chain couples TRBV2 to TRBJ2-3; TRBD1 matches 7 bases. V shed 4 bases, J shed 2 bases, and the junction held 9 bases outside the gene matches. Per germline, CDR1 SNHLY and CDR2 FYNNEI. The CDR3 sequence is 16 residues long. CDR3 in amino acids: CASSVPRDRLTDTQYF. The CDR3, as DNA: TGTGCCAGCAGTGTGCCCAGGGACAGACTCACAGATACGCAGTATTTT.

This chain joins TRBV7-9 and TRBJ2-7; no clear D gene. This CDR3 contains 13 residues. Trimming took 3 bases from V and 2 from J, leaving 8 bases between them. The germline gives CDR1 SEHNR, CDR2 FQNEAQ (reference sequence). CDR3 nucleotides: TGTGCCAGCAGCTTGTACACCACCTACGAGCAGTACTTC. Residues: CASSLYTTYEQYF.

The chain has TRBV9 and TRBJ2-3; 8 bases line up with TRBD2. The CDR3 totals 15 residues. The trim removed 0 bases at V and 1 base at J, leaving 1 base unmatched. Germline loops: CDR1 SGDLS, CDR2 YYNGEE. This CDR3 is CASSVVSGGTDTQYF. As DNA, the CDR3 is TGTGCCAGCAGCGTAGTTAGCGGGGGCACAGATACGCAGTATTTT.

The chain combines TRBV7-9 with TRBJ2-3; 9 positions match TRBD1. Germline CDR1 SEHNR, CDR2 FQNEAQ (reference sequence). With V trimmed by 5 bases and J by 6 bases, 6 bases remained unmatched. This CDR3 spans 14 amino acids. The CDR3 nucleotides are TGTGCCAGCAGCCCTGGGACAGGGTTCGATACGCAGTATTTT. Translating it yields CASSPGTGFDTQYF. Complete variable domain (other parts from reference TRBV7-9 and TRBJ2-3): DTGVSQNPRHKITKRGQNVTFRCDPISEHNRLYWYRQTLGQGPEFLTYFQNEAQLEKSRLLSDRFSAERPKGSFSTLEIQRTEQGDSAMYLCASSPGTGFDTQYFGPGTRLTVL.

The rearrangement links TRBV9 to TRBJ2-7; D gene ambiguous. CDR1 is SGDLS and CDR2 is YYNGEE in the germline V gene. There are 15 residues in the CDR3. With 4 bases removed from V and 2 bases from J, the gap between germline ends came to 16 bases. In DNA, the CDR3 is TGTGCCAGCAGCCCCCATGAGTCCCCACCCTACGAGCAGTACTTC. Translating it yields CASSPHESPPYEQYF.

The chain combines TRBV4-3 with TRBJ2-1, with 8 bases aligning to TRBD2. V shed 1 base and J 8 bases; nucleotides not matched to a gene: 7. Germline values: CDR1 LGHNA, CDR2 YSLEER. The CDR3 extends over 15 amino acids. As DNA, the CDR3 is TGCGCCAGCAGCCAAGCGTCTAGCGGGTTCCATGAGCAGTTCTTC. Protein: CASSQASSGFHEQFF.

The CDR3 nucleotides read TGTGCCAGCAGTAGGACTAGCGGTCACAATGAGCAGTTCTTC. Translating gives CASSRTSGHNEQFF. The genes are TRBV2 and TRBJ2-1; the match to TRBD2 covers 10 bases. This CDR3 contains 14 residues. V was pared by 5 bases and J by 5 bases, with 3 bases of the junction left unmatched. Germline V gene sequence: CDR1 SNHLY, CDR2 FYNNEI.

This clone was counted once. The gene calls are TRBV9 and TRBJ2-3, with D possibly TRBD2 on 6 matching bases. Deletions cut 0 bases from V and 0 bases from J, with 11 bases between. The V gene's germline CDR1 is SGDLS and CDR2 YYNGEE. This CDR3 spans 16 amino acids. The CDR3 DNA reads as TGTGCCAGCAGCGTAGAGGGCGGGGCTAGCACAGATACGCAGTATTTT. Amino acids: CASSVEGGASTDTQYF.

CDR3 loop: CASSDPTEAGGNGYTF. CDR3 nucleotides: TGTGCCAGCAGTGATCCGACCGAGGCAGGGGGCAATGGCTACACCTTC. This chain uses TRBV2 with TRBJ1-2, with 8 bases fitting TRBD1. The CDR3 totals 16 residues. V trimming: 3 bases; J trimming: 6 bases; junction bases outside the gene matches: 12. CDR1 and CDR2 (germline): SNHLY, FYNNEI.

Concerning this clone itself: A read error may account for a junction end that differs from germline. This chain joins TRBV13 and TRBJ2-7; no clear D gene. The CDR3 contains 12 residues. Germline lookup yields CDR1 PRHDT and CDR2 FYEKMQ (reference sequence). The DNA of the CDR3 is TGTGCCAGCAGCCTAGGGTCCGGGTCGCAGTACTTC. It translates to CASSLGSGSQYF.